This T cell receptor beta chain was documented in a study of blood T cell repertoires in COVID-19 (dated by TCRdb to about 2020). Background for the entire study: Samples from collaborators originated in the United States, Italy and Spain and spanned both the acute and convalescent phases of COVID-19. The material from the prospective study consisted of cDNA or gDNA derived from T cells, B-cell-depleted T cells, or PBMCs. Subjects who had been exposed to COVID-19, were actively infected with it, or had recovered from it provided the deeply sampled blood TCRbeta repertoires that made up the dataset. The repertoires were made available in a free public database intended to serve as a resource for research on the immune response to SARS-CoV-2. Samples came from the ongoing ImmuneRACE study (first 160 participants) plus 1,254 subjects from 6 global collaborators. A de-identified subject ID, COVID-19 status, age in years and sex were almost always included in the sample metadata. Where available, HLA class I and class II types were taken from metadata supplied by the sample provider and were not determined by assay-based typing. Overall results and qualifications from the work: How much clinical and demographic metadata was included differed by source and by participant, and the metadata was provided uncurated.

The collaborating institutions used their own protocols to collect whole blood in K2EDTA tubes. For TCRbeta analysis, collaborator samples were shipped as frozen whole blood, as isolated PBMCs, or as DNA extracted from either sample type. TCRbeta CDR3 regions were amplified from genomic DNA by means of the immunoSEQ Assay, a bias-controlled multiplex PCR. The paper's processing steps were these. Nucleated cell counts per sample were estimated from amplification of reference gene primers within the assay. To quantify the absolute abundance of each unique TCRbeta CDR3 rearrangement, sequence reads were collapsed and filtered. For each sample, productive Simpson clonality was calculated as the square root of Simpson's diversity index across productive rearrangements. This is the immuneACCESS table as TCRdb keeps it, with only in-frame sequences that have V and J called. A part of the clones is gone; compared with another copy, unresolved V genes explain less than half, and the rest is unexplained. V and J calls and clone size are given by that table; D and trimming were obtained from the DNA. The sample data list some 200,000 clones, and about 90% of these were observed just once. The top ten hold 20% to 25% of the sample.

Turning to this clone: Its antigen is not yet known. There are no base qualities to consult, and no much larger clone falls within one base.

Based on the germline V gene, the CDR1 and CDR2 sequences are KGHSH and LQKENI. V lost 4 bases and J lost 10 bases; the stretch between them is 16 bases long. The CDR3 numbers 13 residues from cysteine through phenylalanine. Here the CDR3 DNA is all that survives: 39 bases in frame from base 1. Here the chain combines TRBV18 and TRBJ1-2, with no confident D gene call. The specimen was peripheral blood. The receptor comes from a man aged 55 to 69 with active or convalescent COVID-19. The CDR3 protein: CASSRTEPESYTF. The nucleotide sequence reads TGTGCCAGCTCACGCACAGAACCTGAGTCCTACACCTTC.